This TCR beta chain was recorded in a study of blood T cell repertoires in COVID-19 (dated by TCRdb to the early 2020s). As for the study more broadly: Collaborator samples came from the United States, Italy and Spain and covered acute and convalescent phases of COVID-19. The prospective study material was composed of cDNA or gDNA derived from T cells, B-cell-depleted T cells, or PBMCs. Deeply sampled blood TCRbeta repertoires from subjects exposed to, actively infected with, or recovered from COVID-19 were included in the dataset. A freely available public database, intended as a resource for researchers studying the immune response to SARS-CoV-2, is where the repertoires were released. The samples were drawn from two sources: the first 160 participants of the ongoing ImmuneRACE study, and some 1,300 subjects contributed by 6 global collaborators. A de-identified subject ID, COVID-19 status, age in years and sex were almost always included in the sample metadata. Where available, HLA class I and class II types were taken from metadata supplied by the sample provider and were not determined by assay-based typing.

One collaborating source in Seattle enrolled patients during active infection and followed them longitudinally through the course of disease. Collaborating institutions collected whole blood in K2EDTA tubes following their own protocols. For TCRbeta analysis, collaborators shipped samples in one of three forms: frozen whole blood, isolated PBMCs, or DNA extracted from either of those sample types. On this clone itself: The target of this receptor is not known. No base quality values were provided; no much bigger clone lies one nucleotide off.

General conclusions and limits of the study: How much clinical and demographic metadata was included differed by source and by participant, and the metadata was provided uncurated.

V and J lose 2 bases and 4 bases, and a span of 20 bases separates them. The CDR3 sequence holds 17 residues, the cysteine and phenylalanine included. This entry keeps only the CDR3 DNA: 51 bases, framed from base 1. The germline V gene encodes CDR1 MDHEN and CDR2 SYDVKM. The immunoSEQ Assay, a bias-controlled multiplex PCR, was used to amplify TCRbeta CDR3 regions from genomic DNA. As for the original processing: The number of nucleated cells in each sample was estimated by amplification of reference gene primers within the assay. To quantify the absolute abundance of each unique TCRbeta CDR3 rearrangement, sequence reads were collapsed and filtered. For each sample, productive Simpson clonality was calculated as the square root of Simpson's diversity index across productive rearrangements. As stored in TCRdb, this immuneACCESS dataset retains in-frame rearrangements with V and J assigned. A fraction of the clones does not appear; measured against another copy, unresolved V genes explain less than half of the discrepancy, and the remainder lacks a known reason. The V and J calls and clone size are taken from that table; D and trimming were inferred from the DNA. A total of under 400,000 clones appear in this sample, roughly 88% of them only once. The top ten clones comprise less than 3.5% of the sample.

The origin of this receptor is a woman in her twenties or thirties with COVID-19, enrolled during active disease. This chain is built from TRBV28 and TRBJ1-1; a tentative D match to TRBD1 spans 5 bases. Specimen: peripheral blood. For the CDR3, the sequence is CASSLPVRESGGTEAFF. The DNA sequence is TGTGCCAGCAGTTTACCCGTCCGTGAGTCGGGGGGCACTGAAGCTTTCTTT.